The source of this TCR beta chain is a study of blood T cells in healthy people across ages. Study-wide results and caveats: A roughly linear fall in TCR beta diversity per million T cells was seen with increasing age.

Of note for this clonotype: What it recognizes is unknown. A read error is possible here, since a much larger clone lies one base away.

Isolation per sample recovered at least 7 million PBMCs. Using a J-beta primer mix together with a sample-barcoded 5' primer, a second PCR was run for roughly 6 to 12 cycles. The template-switch adaptor, which had 12 random nucleotides, put a tag on each cDNA molecule. All samples gave at least 3 million CDR3-containing paired-end reads. TCRdb fed the 5' RACE reads into MiXCR, producing one record per CDR3 protein. The table lists 850,000 to 1,100,000 distinct CDR3 sequences, 30% to 40% of them singletons. Looked up from germline, CDR1 is ENHRY and CDR2 is SYGVKD. The CDR3 is made up of 16 amino acids.

This clonotype was sampled from a man aged 18-30 years in good health. The sequenced sample was blood. This sequence joins TRBV10-3 and TRBJ2-1; 9 nucleotides line up with TRBD1. CDR3 DNA: TGTGCCACCAGTGAGTCGAGGGACAGGGAGTACAATGAGCAGTTCTTC. This gives the protein CATSESRDREYNEQFF.